This entry is about one T cell receptor (beta chain). What it binds is unknown. This record belongs to a study of cytomegalovirus exposure and HLA in healthy donors. Findings of the study overall: Three chains linked to CMV were shown in vitro to be specific for CMV antigens. The authors later found most CMV-associated TCR beta chains appeared HLA-restricted. Earlier analysis found most TCR beta V segments productive about 87% or about 30% of the time.

The study ran its PCR with 60 Vbeta and 13 Jbeta primers. Sequencing was performed with immunoSEQ multiplex PCR; in TCRdb, only in-frame clones are kept and a portion is missing. Found here are about 110,000 clones, roughly 70% of them singletons; the top ten hold about a tenth. The clonotype comes from a man aged 35 to 55 in good health and CMV-seropositive. The material sequenced was PBMCs.

CDR3 in amino acids: CASSLSGSSVWEQYV. As DNA, the CDR3 is TGTGCCAGCTCACTTAGCGGGAGCTCGGTGTGGGAGCAGTACGTC. The chain combines TRBV18 with TRBJ2-7; 9 nucleotides line up with TRBD2. Germline-derived CDR1 and CDR2 are KGHSH and LQKENI. This CDR3 region has 15 residues. V shed 4 bases and J 7 bases; nucleotides not matched to a gene: 11.